These T cell receptor beta chains were read from a single sample in a study of Ad26.COV2.S vaccination and SARS-CoV-2 variants. Repertoires were generated with immunoSEQ multiplex PCR, while TCRdb's copy carries only in-frame clones and drops some. The sample holds some 320,000 clones, around four fifths seen once. The input for sequencing was peripheral blood, taken in a trial of Ad26.COV2.S vaccine versus placebo. The receptor source for this set is a person aged 18-60 years who received the Ad26.COV2.S COVID-19 vaccine or a placebo. CDR3s include the opening cysteine and the closing phenylalanine or tryptophan. A D gene is named only where the DNA matches it firmly. Not all rows give a size; the values are once, few, many and, for expanded clones, a class.

v_gene	d_gene	abundance	j_gene	CDR3aa	CDR3nt
TRBV7-8	.	few	TRBJ1-5	CASSSIDRRARNQPQHF	TGTGCCAGCAGCTCCATAGACAGGCGGGCCCGAAATCAGCCCCAGCATTTT
TRBV27	TRBD1	.	TRBJ1-2	CASSSRQGGIYGYTF	TGTGCCAGCAGTTCGAGACAGGGAGGGATCTATGGCTACACCTTC
TRBV7-3	.	.	TRBJ2-7	CASSPPYEQYF	TGTGCCAGCAGCCCCCCCTACGAGCAGTACTTC
TRBV20-1	.	once	TRBJ1-2	CSASFSGGFYGYTF	TGCAGTGCTAGTTTTAGCGGGGGATTCTATGGCTACACCTTC
TRBV19	.	.	TRBJ2-5	CASKSGRYQETQYF	TGTGCCAGTAAGTCAGGGCGGTACCAAGAGACCCAGTACTTC
TRBV5-1	.	.	TRBJ1-1	CASSLQGTTEAFF	TGCGCCAGCAGCTTGCAGGGGACTACTGAAGCTTTCTTT
TRBV9	.	.	TRBJ1-2	CASSVGPGGYGYTF	TGTGCCAGCAGCGTAGGGCCGGGAGGTTATGGCTACACCTTC
TRBV5-1	TRBD2	once	TRBJ2-3	CASSLEPGLAGGRPGTDTQYF	TGCGCCAGCAGCCTGGAACCGGGACTAGCGGGGGGGCGTCCTGGCACAGATACGCAGTATTTT
TRBV27	TRBD1	.	TRBJ2-7	CASRRAGGESSYEQYF	TGTGCCAGCAGAAGAGCAGGGGGTGAAAGCTCCTACGAGCAGTACTTC
TRBV6-5	.	.	TRBJ1-4	CASSYLVGEKLFF	TGTGCCAGCAGTTATCTTGTAGGGGAAAAACTGTTTTTT
TRBV9	.	few	TRBJ2-7	CASSVASGSYEQYF	TGTGCCAGCAGCGTAGCATCCGGGTCCTACGAGCAGTACTTC
TRBV15	.	once	TRBJ1-1	CATSRQQGPEAFF	TGTGCCACCAGCAGACAGCAGGGGCCTGAAGCTTTCTTT
TRBV7-8	TRBD2	.	TRBJ2-4	CATSPTSGGVGIQYF	TGTGCCACCTCCCCCACTAGCGGGGGGGTCGGCATTCAGTACTTC
TRBV6-5	.	.	TRBJ1-1	CASSPGVMNTEAFF	TGTGCCAGCAGTCCAGGGGTTATGAACACTGAAGCTTTCTTT
TRBV11-2	TRBD1	.	TRBJ1-2	CASSAGQRVSNGYTF	TGTGCCAGCAGCGCGGGACAGCGGGTCTCTAATGGCTACACCTTC
TRBV7-6	TRBD2	.	TRBJ2-3	CASSLLAGGPSTQYF	TGTGCCAGCAGCCTGCTAGCGGGGGGGCCTTCTACGCAGTATTTT
TRBV6-5	.	once	TRBJ1-2	CASSIGGGDGYTF	TGTGCCAGCAGTATAGGGGGGGGCGACGGCTACACCTTC
TRBV11-1	TRBD2	.	TRBJ2-3	CASGLAGAADTQYF	TGTGCCAGCGGCCTAGCGGGGGCCGCAGATACGCAGTATTTT
TRBV28	.	.	TRBJ1-5	CASTGGRISNQPQHF	TGTGCCAGCACCGGAGGACGGATTAGCAATCAGCCCCAGCATTTT
TRBV7-2	TRBD2	.	TRBJ2-1	CASSSLELAGANEQFF	TGTGCCAGCAGCTCGTTAGAACTAGCGGGGGCCAATGAGCAGTTCTTC
TRBV5-1	.	.	TRBJ1-2	CASSASNGANYGYTF	TGCGCCAGCAGCGCATCTAATGGAGCTAACTATGGCTACACCTTC
TRBV7-2	.	.	TRBJ1-5	CASSLEVSGTNQPQHF	TGTGCCAGCAGCTTAGAAGTATCGGGGACCAATCAGCCCCAGCATTTT
TRBV2	TRBD2	.	TRBJ2-3	CASSPFPGGGITDTQYF	TGTGCCAGCAGCCCCTTCCCTGGCGGGGGGATCACAGATACGCAGTATTTT
TRBV5-1	.	.	TRBJ2-7	CASSDTDEQYF	TGCGCCAGCAGTGATACCGACGAGCAGTACTTC